This T cell receptor beta chain was documented in a study of CD8 T cells in ankylosing spondylitis. Library preparation for TCR beta used quantitative 5'-RACE with molecular barcodes. A single record per CDR3 protein comes from TCRdb applying MiXCR to the 5' RACE reads. The sample has approximately 110,000 distinct CDR3 sequences, about 25% seen once. Study-wide points: Significant enrichment of disease-linked clones was reported in matched ankylosing spondylitis synovial fluid.

The CDR3 sequence is 15 residues long. Germline CDR1 is MNHEY and CDR2 is SVGAGI. Remarks on this clonotype: Its antigen is not identified. The junction and the germline gene differ at one end; a read error may be behind it.

Sequencing input: synovial fluid, either unsorted or a sorted T cell fraction (not recorded which). The genes are TRBV6-5 and TRBJ1-4; TRBD1 might be the D (5 bases). The receptor was isolated from a male donor with ankylosing spondylitis. CDR3 in DNA: TGTGCCAGCAGTGACTCCGGGGCCTACGGTGAAAAACTGTTTTTT. Protein product: CASSDSGAYGEKLFF.